This is a list of T cell receptor beta chains from one sample in a study of ipilimumab plus nivolumab after autologous stem cell transplantation. TCRdb keeps only in-frame clones here, not all; method: immunoSEQ multiplex PCR. The table includes 20,000 to 30,000 clones, about 86% detected once. This specimen was PBMCs, taken in a trial of ipilimumab plus nivolumab as post-transplant consolidation. The receptors derive from a male donor with diffuse large B-cell lymphoma. Both conserved end residues are part of each CDR3. The D gene is left open where the match is weak. The size of a clone is reported for some rows only, either as once, few or many, or as a class for expanded clones.

TRBV2	-	TRBJ2-2	TRBD1	CASRPGTGGTGELFF	TGTGCCAGCAGACCCGGGACAGGGGGAACCGGGGAGCTGTTTTTT
TRBV19	few	TRBJ1-5	TRBD1	CASTEDRRGHQPQHF	TGTGCCAGTACCGAGGACAGGAGGGGCCATCAGCCCCAGCATTTT
TRBV9	-	TRBJ2-5	-	CASSVEAAQETQYF	TGTGCCAGCAGCGTAGAGGCAGCACAAGAGACCCAGTACTTC
TRBV6-1	few	TRBJ1-1	-	CASMESPTEAFF	TGTGCCAGCATGGAATCCCCGACTGAAGCTTTCTTT
TRBV19	-	TRBJ1-5	TRBD1	CASSIGAGDSSNQPQHF	TGTGCCAGTAGTATAGGGGCAGGGGACAGCAGCAATCAGCCCCAGCATTTT
TRBV19	-	TRBJ2-3	-	CASSQSGSTDTQYF	TGTGCCAGTAGTCAATCAGGGAGCACAGATACGCAGTATTTT
TRBV28	-	TRBJ1-2	TRBD1	CASSLSGTGITF	TGTGCCAGCAGTTTATCCGGGACAGGGATCACCTTC
TRBV2	medium-sized	TRBJ2-3	-	CASSGGPDTQYF	TGTGCCAGCAGCGGGGGTCCAGATACGCAGTATTTT
TRBV5-4	few	TRBJ2-7	-	CASSQSAGDTYEQYF	TGTGCCAGCAGCCAATCGGCGGGGGACACCTACGAGCAGTACTTC
TRBV9	-	TRBJ2-7	TRBD2	CASSGGLADSYEQYF	TGTGCCAGCAGCGGCGGACTAGCGGACTCCTACGAGCAGTACTTC
TRBV30	-	TRBJ2-3	-	CAWGTATLTDTQYF	TGTGCCTGGGGGACCGCAACTCTCACAGATACGCAGTATTTT
TRBV5-1	-	TRBJ2-7	-	CASSGTYEQYF	TGCGCCAGCAGCGGAACCTACGAGCAGTACTTC
TRBV6-1	-	TRBJ1-2	TRBD1	CASSEAGAGGWDYGYTF	TGTGCCAGCAGTGAAGCCGGGGCAGGGGGTTGGGACTATGGCTACACCTTC
TRBV6-5	once	TRBJ2-1	-	CASSYYQRHNEQFF	TGTGCCAGCAGTTACTACCAACGGCACAATGAGCAGTTCTTC
TRBV5-5	-	TRBJ2-5	TRBD1	CASRFRQGQETQYF	TGTGCCAGCAGATTCAGACAGGGTCAAGAGACCCAGTACTTC
TRBV2	once	TRBJ2-7	-	CASSDPSGQYF	TGTGCCAGCAGTGATCCGTCAGGGCAGTACTTC
TRBV6-6	-	TRBJ1-3	-	CASRRQSSSGNTIYF	TGTGCCAGCAGACGACAGTCTAGCTCTGGAAACACCATATATTTT
TRBV19	-	TRBJ2-2	-	CASSPVLGLTGELFF	TGTGCCAGTAGTCCGGTACTCGGGTTGACCGGGGAGCTGTTTTTT
TRBV2	-	TRBJ2-3	-	CASSNSPDTQYF	TGTGCCAGCAGCAACAGCCCAGATACGCAGTATTTT
TRBV7-6	-	TRBJ2-1	-	CASSLDPFEQFF	TGTGCCAGCAGCTTAGACCCATTTGAGCAGTTCTTC
TRBV9	-	TRBJ1-4	-	CASSVGGQQNEKLFF	TGTGCCAGCAGCGTAGGTGGACAGCAAAATGAAAAACTGTTTTTT
TRBV6-1	-	TRBJ2-1	TRBD1	CASSRTGWSYNEQFF	TGTGCCAGCAGTCGGACAGGGTGGAGTTACAATGAGCAGTTCTTC